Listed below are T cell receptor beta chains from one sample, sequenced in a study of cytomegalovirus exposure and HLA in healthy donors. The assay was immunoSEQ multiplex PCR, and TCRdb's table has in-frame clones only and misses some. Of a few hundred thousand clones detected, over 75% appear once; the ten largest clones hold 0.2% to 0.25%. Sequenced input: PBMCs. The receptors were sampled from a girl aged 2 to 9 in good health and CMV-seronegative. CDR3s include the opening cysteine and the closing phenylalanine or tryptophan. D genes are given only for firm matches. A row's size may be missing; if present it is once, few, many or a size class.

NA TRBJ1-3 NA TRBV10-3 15 TGTGCCATCGGGGTAACGGGGGGCTCTGGAAACACCATATATTTT CAIGVTGGSGNTIYF
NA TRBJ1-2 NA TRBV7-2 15 TGTGCCAGCAGCTTAGAACCGGGAAGTAGGTATGGCTACACCTTC CASSLEPGSRYGYTF
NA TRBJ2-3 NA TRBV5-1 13 TGCGCCAGCTCGAGAGGAGAAGGAGATACGCAGTATTTT CASSRGEGDTQYF
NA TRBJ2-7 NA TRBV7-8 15 TGTGCCAGCAGCTTAGAGCCGGGTTCTTCCTACGAGCAGTACTTC CASSLEPGSSYEQYF
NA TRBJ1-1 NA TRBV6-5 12 TGTGCCAGCGGTCGAGTACCCACTGAAGCTTTCTTT CASGRVPTEAFF
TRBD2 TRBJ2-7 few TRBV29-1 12 TGCAGCGTCGGGACTAGCTCCCACGAGCAGTACTTC CSVGTSSHEQYF
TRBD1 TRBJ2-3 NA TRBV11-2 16 TGTGCCAGCAGCTCACAGGGGGCTGAAGGCACAGATACGCAGTATTTT CASSSQGAEGTDTQYF
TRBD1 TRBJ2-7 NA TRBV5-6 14 TGTGCCAGCAGCATGGACAGGGATACCTACGAGCAGTACTTC CASSMDRDTYEQYF
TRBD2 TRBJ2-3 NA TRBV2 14 TGTGCCAGCAGATCTAGCGGGAGCACAGATACGCAGTATTTT CASRSSGSTDTQYF
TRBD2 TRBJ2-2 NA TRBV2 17 TGTGCCAGCAGTGAAGTAGCGGGGGTGGCGAACACCGGGGAGCTGTTTTTT CASSEVAGVANTGELFF
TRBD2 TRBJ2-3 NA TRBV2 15 TGTGCCACTCAACCCGGGGCGGGAGGATCAGATACGCAGTATTTT CATQPGAGGSDTQYF
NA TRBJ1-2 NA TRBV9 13 TGTGCCAGCAGCGGAGGCAGAAACTATGGCTACACCTTC CASSGGRNYGYTF
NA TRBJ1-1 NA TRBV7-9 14 TGTGCCAGCAGCTTAACTGGGGAGGACACTGAAGCTTTCTTT CASSLTGEDTEAFF
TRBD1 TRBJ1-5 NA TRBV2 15 TGTGCCAGCAGGGTGGGGACAGGGGGTTTCCAGCCCCAGCATTTT CASRVGTGGFQPQHF
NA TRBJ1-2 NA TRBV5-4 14 TGTGCCAGCAGCTTGGTTCTAGGGGAGGGTGGCTACACCTTC CASSLVLGEGGYTF
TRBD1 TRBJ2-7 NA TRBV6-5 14 TGTGCCAGCAGTTACGGGGACAGCTCCTACGAGCAGTACTTC CASSYGDSSYEQYF
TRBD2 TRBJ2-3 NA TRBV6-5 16 TGTGCCAGCAGTTACTCGCGAGTCGGGGGGTCAGGGACGCAGTATTTT CASSYSRVGGSGTQYF
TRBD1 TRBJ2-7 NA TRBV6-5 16 TGTGCCAGCAGTTACTCAGTGGACAGGGGCTCCTACGAGCAGTACTTC CASSYSVDRGSYEQYF
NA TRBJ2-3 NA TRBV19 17 TGTGCCAGTAGTATCAACCCGGGACTGAGTAGTTCAGATACGCAGTATTTT CASSINPGLSSSDTQYF
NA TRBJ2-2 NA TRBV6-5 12 TGTGCCAGCAGTTTGGGACACGGGGAGCTGTTTTTT CASSLGHGELFF
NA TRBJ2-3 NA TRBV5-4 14 TGTGCCAGCAGCCTGGCTAGCGGCACAGATACGCAGTATTTT CASSLASGTDTQYF
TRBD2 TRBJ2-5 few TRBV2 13 TGTGCCAGCTCGCGGGAGGGCTGGGAGACCCAGTACTTC CASSREGWETQYF
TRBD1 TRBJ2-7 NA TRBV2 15 TGTGCCAGCAGTGAATCCCCGACAGGGAACTACGAGCAGTACTTC CASSESPTGNYEQYF
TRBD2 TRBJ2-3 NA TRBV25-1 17 TGTGCCAGCAGTCGACTAGCGGGAGGGCTGGGAGCAGATACGCAGTATTTT CASSRLAGGLGADTQYF
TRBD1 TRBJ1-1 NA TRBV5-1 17 TGCGCCAGCAGCCCTTTGGGACAGTCCACTGTGAACACTGAAGCTTTCTTT CASSPLGQSTVNTEAFF
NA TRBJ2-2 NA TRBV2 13 TGTGCCAGCAGTCAGGGTAACACCGGGGAGCTGTTTTTT CASSQGNTGELFF
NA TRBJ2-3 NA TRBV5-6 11 TGTGCCAGCAGCAGACTCAATACGCAGTATTTT CASSRLNTQYF
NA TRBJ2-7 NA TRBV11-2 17 TGTGCCAGCAGCTCCGTACAGGGAAAAAAAGGGACCTACGAGCAGTACTTC CASSSVQGKKGTYEQYF
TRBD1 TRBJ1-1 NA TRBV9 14 TGTGCCAGCAATACCCCCGACAGGGCAGCTGAAGCTTTCTTT CASNTPDRAAEAFF
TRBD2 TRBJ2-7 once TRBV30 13 TGTGCCGGAGGGCGGGAGGGCCTCTACGAGCAGTACTTC CAGGREGLYEQYF
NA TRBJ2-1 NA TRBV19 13 TGTGCCAGTAGTATGGGACTTACTAATGAGCAGTTCTTC CASSMGLTNEQFF
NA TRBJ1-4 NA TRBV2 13 TGTGCCAGCACGATCCGCCAGGATGAAAAACTGTTTTTT CASTIRQDEKLFF